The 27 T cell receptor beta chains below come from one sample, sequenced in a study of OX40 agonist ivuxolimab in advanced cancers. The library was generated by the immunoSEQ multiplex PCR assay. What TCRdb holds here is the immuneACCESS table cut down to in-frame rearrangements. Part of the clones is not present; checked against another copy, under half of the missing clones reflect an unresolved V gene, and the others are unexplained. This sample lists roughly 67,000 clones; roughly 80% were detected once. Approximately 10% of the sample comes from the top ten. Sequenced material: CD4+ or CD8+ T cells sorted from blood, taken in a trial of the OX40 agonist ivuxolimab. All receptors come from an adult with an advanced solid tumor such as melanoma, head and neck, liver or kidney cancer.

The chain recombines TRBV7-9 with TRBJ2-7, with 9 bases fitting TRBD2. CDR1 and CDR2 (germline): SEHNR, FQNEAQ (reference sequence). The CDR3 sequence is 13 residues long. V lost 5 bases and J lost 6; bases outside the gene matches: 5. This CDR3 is CASSEGLAGEQYV. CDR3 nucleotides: TGTGCCAGCAGCGAGGGACTAGCTGGCGAGCAGTACGTC.

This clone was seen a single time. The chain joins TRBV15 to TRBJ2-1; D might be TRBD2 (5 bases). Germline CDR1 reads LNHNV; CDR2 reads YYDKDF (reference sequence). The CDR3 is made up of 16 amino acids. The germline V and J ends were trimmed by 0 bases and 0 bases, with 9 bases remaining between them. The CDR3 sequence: CATSRELESSYNEQFF. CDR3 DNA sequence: TGTGCCACCAGCAGAGAACTAGAGAGCTCCTACAATGAGCAGTTCTTC.

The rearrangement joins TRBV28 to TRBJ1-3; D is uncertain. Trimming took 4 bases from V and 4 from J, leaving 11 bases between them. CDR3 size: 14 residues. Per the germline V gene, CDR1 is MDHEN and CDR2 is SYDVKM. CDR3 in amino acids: CASSSMGSGNTIYF. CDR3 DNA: TGTGCCAGCAGTTCCATGGGGTCCGGAAACACCATATATTTT.

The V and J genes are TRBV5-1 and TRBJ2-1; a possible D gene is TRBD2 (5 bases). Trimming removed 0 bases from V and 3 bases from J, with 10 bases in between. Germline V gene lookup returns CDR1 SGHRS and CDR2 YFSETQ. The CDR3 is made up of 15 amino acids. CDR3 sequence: CASSLGGLNYNEQFF. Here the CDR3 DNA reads TGCGCCAGCAGCTTGGGCGGGTTAAACTACAATGAGCAGTTCTTC. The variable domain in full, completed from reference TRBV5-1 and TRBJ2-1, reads KAGVTQTPRYLIKTRGQQVTLSCSPISGHRSVSWYQQTPGQGLQFLFEYFSETQRNKGNFPGRFSGRQFSNSRSEMNVSTLELGDSALYLCASSLGGLNYNEQFFGPGTRLTVL.

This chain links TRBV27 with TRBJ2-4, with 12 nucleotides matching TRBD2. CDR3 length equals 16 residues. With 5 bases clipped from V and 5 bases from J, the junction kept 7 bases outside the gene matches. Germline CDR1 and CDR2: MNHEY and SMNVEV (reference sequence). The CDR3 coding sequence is TGTGCCAGCAGTCCCAGGGCTAGCGGGGGGGAAAACATTCAGTACTTC. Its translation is CASSPRASGGENIQYF.

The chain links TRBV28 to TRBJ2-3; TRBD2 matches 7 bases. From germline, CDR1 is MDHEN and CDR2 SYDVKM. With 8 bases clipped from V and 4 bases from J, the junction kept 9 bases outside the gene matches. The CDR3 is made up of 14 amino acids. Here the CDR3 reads CASPPSGKSDTQYF. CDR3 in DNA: TGTGCCAGCCCCCCTAGCGGCAAATCAGATACGCAGTATTTT.

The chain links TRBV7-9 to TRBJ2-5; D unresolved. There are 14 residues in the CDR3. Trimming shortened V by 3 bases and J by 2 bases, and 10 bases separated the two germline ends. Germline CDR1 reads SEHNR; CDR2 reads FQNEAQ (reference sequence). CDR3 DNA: TGTGCCAGCAGCTTTACGGGCCCTCAAGAGACCCAGTACTTC. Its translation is CASSFTGPQETQYF.

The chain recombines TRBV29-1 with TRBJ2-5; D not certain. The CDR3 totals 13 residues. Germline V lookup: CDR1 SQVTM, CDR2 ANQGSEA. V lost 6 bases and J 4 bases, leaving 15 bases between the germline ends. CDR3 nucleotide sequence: TGCAGCGTACTATTTGGGCTAGGAGAGACCCAGTACTTC. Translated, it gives CSVLFGLGETQYF. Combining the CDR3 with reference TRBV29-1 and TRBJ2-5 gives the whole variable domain SAVISQKPSRDICQRGTSLTIQCQVDSQVTMMFWYRQQPGQSLTLIATANQGSEATYESGFVIDKFPISRPNLTFSTLTVSNMSPEDSSIYLCSVLFGLGETQYFGPGTRLLVL.

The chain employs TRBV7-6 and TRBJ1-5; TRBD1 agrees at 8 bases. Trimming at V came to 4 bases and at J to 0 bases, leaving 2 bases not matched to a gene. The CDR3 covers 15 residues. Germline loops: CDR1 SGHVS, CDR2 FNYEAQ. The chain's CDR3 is CASSSGQGSNQPQHF. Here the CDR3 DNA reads TGTGCCAGCAGCTCAGGACAGGGTAGCAATCAGCCCCAGCATTTT.

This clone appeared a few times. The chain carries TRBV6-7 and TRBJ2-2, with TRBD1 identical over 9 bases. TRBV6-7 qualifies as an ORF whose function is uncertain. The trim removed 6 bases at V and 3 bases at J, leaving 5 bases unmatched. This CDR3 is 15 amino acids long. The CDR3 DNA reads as TGTGCCAGCAGCCTCCGGGACAGGGACACCGGGGAGCTGTTTTTT. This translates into CASSLRDRDTGELFF.

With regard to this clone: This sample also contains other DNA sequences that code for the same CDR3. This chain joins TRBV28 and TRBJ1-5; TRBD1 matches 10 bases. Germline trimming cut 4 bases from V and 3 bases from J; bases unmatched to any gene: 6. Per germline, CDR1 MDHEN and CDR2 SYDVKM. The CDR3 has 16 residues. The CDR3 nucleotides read TGTGCCAGCAGTTCCCCGGACAGGGGGATCAATCAGCCCCAGCATTTT. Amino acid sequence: CASSSPDRGINQPQHF.

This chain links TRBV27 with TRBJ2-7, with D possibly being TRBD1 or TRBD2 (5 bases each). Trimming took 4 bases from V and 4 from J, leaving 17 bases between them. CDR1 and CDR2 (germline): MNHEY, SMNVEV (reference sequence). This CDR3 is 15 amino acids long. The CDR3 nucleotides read TGTGCCAGCAGTTCCGCAGGGACCTATATGTACGAGCAGTACTTC. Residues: CASSSAGTYMYEQYF.

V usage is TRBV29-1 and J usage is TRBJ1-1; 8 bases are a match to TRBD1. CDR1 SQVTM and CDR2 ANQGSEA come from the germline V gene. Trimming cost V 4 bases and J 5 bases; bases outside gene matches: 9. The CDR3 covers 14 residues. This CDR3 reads CSVAWTGKETEAFF. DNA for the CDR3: TGCAGCGTTGCCTGGACAGGGAAGGAAACTGAAGCTTTCTTT.

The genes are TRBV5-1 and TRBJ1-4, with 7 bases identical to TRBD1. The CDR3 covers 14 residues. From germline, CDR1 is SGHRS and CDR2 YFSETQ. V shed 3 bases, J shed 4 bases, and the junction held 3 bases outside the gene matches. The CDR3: CASSSGQLNEKLFF. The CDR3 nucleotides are TGCGCCAGCAGCTCGGGACAGCTTAATGAAAAACTGTTTTTT.

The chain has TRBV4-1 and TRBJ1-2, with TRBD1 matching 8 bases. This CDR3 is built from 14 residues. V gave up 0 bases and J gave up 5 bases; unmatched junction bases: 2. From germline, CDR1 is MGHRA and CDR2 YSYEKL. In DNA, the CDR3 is TGCGCCAGCAGCCAAGAAACAGGGGGGTATGGCTACACCTTC. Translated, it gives CASSQETGGYGYTF.

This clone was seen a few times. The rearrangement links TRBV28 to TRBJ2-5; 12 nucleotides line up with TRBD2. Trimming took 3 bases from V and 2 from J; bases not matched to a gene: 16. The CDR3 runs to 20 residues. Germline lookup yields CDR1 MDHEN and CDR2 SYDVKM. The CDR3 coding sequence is TGTGCCAGCAGTTTCGTTCAGACTAGCGGGAGATTTAGAGGGCAAGAGACCCAGTACTTC. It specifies CASSFVQTSGRFRGQETQYF.

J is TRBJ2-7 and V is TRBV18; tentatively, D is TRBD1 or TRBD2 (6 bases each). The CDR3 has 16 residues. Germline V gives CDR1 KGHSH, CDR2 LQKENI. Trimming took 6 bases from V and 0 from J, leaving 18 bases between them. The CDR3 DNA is TGTGCCAGCTCGCAAGGGTCCGGGGGCAGCTCCTACGAGCAGTACTTC. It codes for CASSQGSGGSSYEQYF.

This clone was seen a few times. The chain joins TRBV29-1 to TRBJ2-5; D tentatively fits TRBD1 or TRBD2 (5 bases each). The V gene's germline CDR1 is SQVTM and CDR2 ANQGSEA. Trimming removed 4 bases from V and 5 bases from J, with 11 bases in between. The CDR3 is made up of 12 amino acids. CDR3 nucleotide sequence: TGCAGCGTTGTTGAGGGACGGGAGACCCAGTACTTC. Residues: CSVVEGRETQYF.

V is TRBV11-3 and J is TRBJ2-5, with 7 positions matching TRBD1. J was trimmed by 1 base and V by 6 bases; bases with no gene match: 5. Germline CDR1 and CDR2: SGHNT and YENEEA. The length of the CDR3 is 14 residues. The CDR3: CASSPRQGQETQYF. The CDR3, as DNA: TGTGCCAGCAGTCCCCGACAGGGCCAAGAGACCCAGTACTTC. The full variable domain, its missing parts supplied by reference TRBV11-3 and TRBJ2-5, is EAGVVQSPRYKIIEKKQPVAFWCNPISGHNTLYWYLQNLGQGPELLIRYENEEAVDDSQLPKDRFSAERLKGVDSTLKIQPAELGDSAVYLCASSPRQGQETQYFGPGTRLLVL.

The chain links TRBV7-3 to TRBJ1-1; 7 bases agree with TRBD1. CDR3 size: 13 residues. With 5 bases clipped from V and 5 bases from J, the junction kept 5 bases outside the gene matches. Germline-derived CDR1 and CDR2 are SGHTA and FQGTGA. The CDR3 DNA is TGTGCCAGCAGCCGTGGGACAGCTACTGAAGCTTTCTTT. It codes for CASSRGTATEAFF.

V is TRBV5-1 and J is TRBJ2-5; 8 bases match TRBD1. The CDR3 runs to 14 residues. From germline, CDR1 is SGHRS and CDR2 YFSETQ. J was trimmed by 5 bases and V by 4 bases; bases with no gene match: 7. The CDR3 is CASSKQQGEETQYF. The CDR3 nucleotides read TGCGCCAGCAGCAAACAACAGGGGGAGGAGACCCAGTACTTC.

The CDR3 sequence is CATSNRGWGATNTEAFF. The CDR3 region has the DNA TGTGCCACCAGCAACCGGGGTTGGGGCGCAACGAACACTGAAGCTTTCTTT. This chain joins TRBV15 and TRBJ1-1; weak D call: TRBD1 (5 bases). Germline CDR1 is LNHNV and CDR2 is YYDKDF (reference sequence). This CDR3 is 17 amino acids long. The ends were cut back, 4 bases at V and 1 base at J, with 19 bases in the middle. The full variable domain, rest sourced from reference TRBV15 and TRBJ1-1, is DAMVIQNPRYQVTQFGKPVTLSCSQTLNHNVMYWYQQKSSQAPKLLFHYYDKDFNNEADTPDNFQSRRPNTSFCFLDIRSPGLGDTAMYLCATSNRGWGATNTEAFFGQGTRLTVV.

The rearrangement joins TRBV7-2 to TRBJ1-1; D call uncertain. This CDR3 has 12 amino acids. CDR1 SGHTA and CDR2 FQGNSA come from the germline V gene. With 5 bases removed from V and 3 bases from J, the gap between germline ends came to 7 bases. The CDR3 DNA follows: TGTGCCAGCAGCGCCGGGCACACTGAAGCTTTCTTT. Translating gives CASSAGHTEAFF.

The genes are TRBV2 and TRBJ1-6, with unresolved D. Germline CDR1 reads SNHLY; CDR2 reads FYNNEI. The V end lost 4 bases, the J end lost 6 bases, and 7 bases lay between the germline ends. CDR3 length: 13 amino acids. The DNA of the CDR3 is TGTGCCAGCAGTGGAGAGGTTAATTCACCCCTCCACTTT. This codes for CASSGEVNSPLHF.

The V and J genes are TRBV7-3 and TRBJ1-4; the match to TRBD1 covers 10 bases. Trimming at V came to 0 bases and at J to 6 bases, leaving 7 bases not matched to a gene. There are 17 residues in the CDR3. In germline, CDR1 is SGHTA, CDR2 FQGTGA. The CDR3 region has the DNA TGTGCCAGCAGCTTAACGCATGGAGGGACAGGGGATGAAAAACTGTTTTTT. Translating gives CASSLTHGGTGDEKLFF. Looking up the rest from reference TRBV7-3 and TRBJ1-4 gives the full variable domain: GAGVSQTPSNKVTEKGKYVELRCDPISGHTALYWYRQSLGQGPEFLIYFQGTGAADDSGLPNDRFFAVRPEGSVSTLKIQRTERGDSAVYLCASSLTHGGTGDEKLFFGSGTQLSVL.

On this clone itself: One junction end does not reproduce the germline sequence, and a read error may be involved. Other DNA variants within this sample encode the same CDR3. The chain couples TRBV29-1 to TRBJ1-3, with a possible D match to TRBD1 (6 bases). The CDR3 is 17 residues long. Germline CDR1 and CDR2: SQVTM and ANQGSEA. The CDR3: CSGYNWVGIGGGNTIYF. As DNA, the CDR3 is TGCAGCGGATACAACTGGGTGGGGATAGGAGGGGGAAATACCATATATTTT.

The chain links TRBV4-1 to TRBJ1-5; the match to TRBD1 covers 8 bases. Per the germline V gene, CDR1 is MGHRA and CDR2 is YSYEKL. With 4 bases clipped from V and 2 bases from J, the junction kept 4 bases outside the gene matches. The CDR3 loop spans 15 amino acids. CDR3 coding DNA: TGCGCCAGCAGCCCCCAGGGGGCAGGCAATCAGCCCCAGCATTTT. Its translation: CASSPQGAGNQPQHF.